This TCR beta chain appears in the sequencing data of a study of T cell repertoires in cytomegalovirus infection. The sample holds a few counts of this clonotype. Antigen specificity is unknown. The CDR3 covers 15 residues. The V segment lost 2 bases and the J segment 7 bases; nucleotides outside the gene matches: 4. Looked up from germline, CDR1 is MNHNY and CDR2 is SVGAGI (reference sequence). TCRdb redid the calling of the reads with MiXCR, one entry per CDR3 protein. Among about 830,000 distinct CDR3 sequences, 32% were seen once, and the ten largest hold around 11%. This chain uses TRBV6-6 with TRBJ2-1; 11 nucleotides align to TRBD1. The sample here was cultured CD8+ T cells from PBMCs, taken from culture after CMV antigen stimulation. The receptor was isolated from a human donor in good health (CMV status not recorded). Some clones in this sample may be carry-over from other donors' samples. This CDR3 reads CASSYPGDRGNEQFF. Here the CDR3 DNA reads TGTGCCAGCAGTTACCCAGGGGACAGGGGGAATGAGCAGTTCTTC.